This T cell receptor beta chain was sequenced in a study of OX40 agonist ivuxolimab in advanced cancers. Background on the study: The dose-escalation group included hepatocellular carcinoma, melanoma, renal cell carcinoma and head and neck cancer.

A word on this clone: The antigen is unknown.

Using immunoSEQ multiplex PCR, the repertoire was profiled, and TCRdb retains in-frame clones only, with some absent. The table has some 74,000 clones, about 90% seen once. With V trimmed by 4 bases and J by 1 base, 2 bases remained unmatched. Germline V gene data show CDR1 as SGHVS and CDR2 as FQNEAQ. The CDR3 totals 14 residues. Study observations and caveats: Both CD4+ and CD8+ T cell populations in blood had undergone clonal expansion by week 6 at 0.1 to 3.0 mg/kg.

The receptor comes from an adult with an advanced solid tumor such as melanoma, head and neck, liver or kidney cancer. The V gene is TRBV7-8, the J gene TRBJ1-1; 8 nucleotides match TRBD1. The sequenced sample was CD4+ or CD8+ T cells sorted from blood, obtained in a trial of the OX40 agonist ivuxolimab. The CDR3 region is CASSSGQGNTEAFF. The CDR3 DNA reads as TGTGCCAGCAGCTCTGGACAGGGGAACACTGAAGCTTTCTTT.